This T cell receptor (beta chain) was sequenced in a study of cytomegalovirus exposure and HLA in healthy donors. The PCR was carried out with 60 Vbeta primers and 13 Jbeta primers. Sequencing used immunoSEQ multiplex PCR; TCRdb keeps in-frame clones, though not all of them. The sample shows about 160,000 clones, around nine tenths of them seen only once. Trimming cost V 1 base and J 7 bases; bases outside gene matches: 7. This CDR3 has 15 residues. Germline lookup yields CDR1 SGDLS and CDR2 YYNGEE. The source of this sequence is a woman younger than 30 in good health and CMV-seronegative. This chain connects TRBV9 to TRBJ1-2; 10 bases map to TRBD1. Sequenced: PBMCs. The CDR3 loop is CASSVSGQGLGGYTF. The CDR3, as DNA: TGTGCCAGCAGCGTATCGGGACAGGGGCTCGGTGGCTACACCTTC.